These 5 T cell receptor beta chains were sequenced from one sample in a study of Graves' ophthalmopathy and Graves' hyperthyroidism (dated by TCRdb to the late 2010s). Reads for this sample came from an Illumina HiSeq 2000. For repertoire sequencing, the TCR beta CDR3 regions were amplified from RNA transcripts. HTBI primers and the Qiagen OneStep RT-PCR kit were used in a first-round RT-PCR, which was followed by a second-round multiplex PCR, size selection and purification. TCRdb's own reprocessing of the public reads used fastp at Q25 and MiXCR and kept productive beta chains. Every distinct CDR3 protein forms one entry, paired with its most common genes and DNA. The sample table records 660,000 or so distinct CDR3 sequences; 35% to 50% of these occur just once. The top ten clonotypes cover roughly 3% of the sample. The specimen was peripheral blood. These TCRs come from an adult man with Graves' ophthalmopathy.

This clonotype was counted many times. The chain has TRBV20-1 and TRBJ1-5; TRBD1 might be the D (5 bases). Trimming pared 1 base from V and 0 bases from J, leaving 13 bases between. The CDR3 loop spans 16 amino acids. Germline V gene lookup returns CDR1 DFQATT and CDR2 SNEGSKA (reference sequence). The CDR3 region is CSARVGGTYSNQPQHF. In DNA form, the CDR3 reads TGCAGTGCTAGAGTGGGGGGTACCTATAGCAATCAGCCCCAGCATTTT.

The DNA of the CDR3 is TGCAGCGTCTCGGACAGGTCTTCCTATGGCTACACCTTC. Residues: CSVSDRSSYGYTF. The V and J genes are TRBV29-1 and TRBJ1-2, with TRBD1 matching 7 bases. The germline CDR1 and CDR2 sequences are SQVTM and ANQGSEA. The CDR3 is made up of 13 amino acids. V was clipped by 6 bases and J by 4 bases; unmatched bases: 8.

CDR3 sequence reads: CASSPQGGFAGVTSYEQYF. The CDR3 DNA reads TGTGCCAGCAGCCCGCAGGGTGGGTTTGCGGGAGTTACCTCCTACGAGCAGTACTTC. This chain uses TRBV7-2 with TRBJ2-7, with TRBD2 matching over 7 bases. Germline V CDR1 and CDR2: SGHTA, FQGNSA. With 5 bases clipped from V and 0 bases from J, the junction kept 19 bases outside the gene matches. The CDR3 is made up of 19 amino acids.

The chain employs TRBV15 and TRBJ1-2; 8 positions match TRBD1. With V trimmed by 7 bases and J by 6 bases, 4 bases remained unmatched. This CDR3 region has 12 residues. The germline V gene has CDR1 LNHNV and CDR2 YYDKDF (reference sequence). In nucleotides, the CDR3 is TGTGCCACCAATCCGACAGGGGATGGCTACACCTTC. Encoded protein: CATNPTGDGYTF.

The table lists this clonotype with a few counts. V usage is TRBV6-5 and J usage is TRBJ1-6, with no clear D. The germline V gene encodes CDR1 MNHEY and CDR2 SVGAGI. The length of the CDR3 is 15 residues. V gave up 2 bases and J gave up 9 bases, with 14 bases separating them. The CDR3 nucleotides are TGTGCCAGCAGTTACCGCGCCCCGACGGGTTCACCCCTCCACTTT. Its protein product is CASSYRAPTGSPLHF.